This T cell receptor beta chain was captured in a study of vaccination effects on CD4 cells after COVID-19. Sequenced by immunoSEQ multiplex PCR; TCRdb stores in-frame clones only, minus some. The top ten hold more than 3.5% of the sample, which has tens of thousands of clones, around 67% seen once. The culture ran for 10 days before CD4+ T cells were isolated. As regards this clone: As yet, its antigen is unknown.

The sample in question was CD4+ T cells from PBMCs cultured without peptide, obtained before COVID-19 vaccination. This receptor was identified in a human donor who received a COVID-19 vaccine.

In nucleotides, the CDR3 is TGTGCCAGCAGCTTGGGTAACTCCGGGACAACTCAAGAGACCCAGTACTTC. Translating gives CASSLGNSGTTQETQYF. V usage is TRBV5-4 and J usage is TRBJ2-5, with D possibly TRBD1 on 6 matching bases. Trimming shortened V by 0 bases and J by 2 bases, and 17 bases separated the two germline ends. The CDR3 is made up of 17 amino acids. Germline values: CDR1 SGHNT, CDR2 YYREEE (reference sequence).